This paragraph covers one T cell receptor beta chain sequence. The sample is drawn from a study of blood T cell repertoires in COVID-19. Study summary: Researchers got acute and convalescent COVID-19 samples from the United States, Italy and Spain. PBMCs, B-cell-depleted T cells, or T cells provided the cDNA or gDNA that made up the material.

The authors' processing: Amplified reference gene primers provided the basis for estimating nucleated cell counts. Method: immunoSEQ multiplex PCR; TCRdb's copy keeps in-frame clones and lacks some. D and trimming come from the DNA, and the V and J calls and clone size come from that table. The data hold approximately 250,000 clones, with approximately 87% observed a single time. Sequencing was done on a sample of peripheral blood. The source is a human donor in a cohort sampled during active COVID-19.

CDR3 nucleotides: TGTGCCAGCTCACCAGGAACTAGCGGGAGGGCCTGGGAGACCCAGTACTTC. Translation: CASSPGTSGRAWETQYF. The chain couples TRBV18 to TRBJ2-5, with 13 positions matching TRBD2. The CDR3 totals 17 residues. The trim removed 2 bases at V and 5 bases at J, leaving 8 bases unmatched. Germline V gives CDR1 KGHSH, CDR2 LQKENI.